A selection of T cell receptor beta chains follows, all from one sample in a study of T cell responses to AZD1222 COVID-19 vaccine. TCRdb's copy holds only in-frame clones and misses some; the assay was immunoSEQ multiplex PCR. Here the sample spans around 120,000 clones, around 92% being singletons. The sequences come from peripheral blood, collected on day 0 of AZD1222 vaccination. These receptors all stem from an adult in good health. Each CDR3 is given with its conserved first and last residue. D genes are given only for firm matches. Size tells how often a clone was seen (once, few, many) or the class of an expanded clone, and some rows leave it out.

d_call,v_call,clone_size,j_call,cdr3_nt,cdr3_aa
-,TRBV30,-,TRBJ1-1,TGTGCCTGGAGTAACCCGGGGGAAGCTTTCTTT,CAWSNPGEAFF
TRBD1,TRBV29-1,-,TRBJ1-1,TGCAGCGCCCAGGGGACAGTACAAAACACTGAAGCTTTCTTT,CSAQGTVQNTEAFF
TRBD1,TRBV4-1,once,TRBJ2-3,TGCGCCAGCAGCCAAGACTCACCGGGACAGGGGACAGATACGCAGTATTTT,CASSQDSPGQGTDTQYF
-,TRBV5-6,-,TRBJ1-2,TGTGCCAGCAGCAGCGTGGGGGCATGGGCCCCGTTCTATGGCTACACCTTC,CASSSVGAWAPFYGYTF
-,TRBV13,-,TRBJ2-3,TGTGCCAGCAGCTTAGGACAGGGTAGGGATACGCAGTATTTT,CASSLGQGRDTQYF
-,TRBV5-1,-,TRBJ1-1,TGCGCCAGCAGCCTCGACCGTCGGGGCACTGAAGCTTTCTTT,CASSLDRRGTEAFF
-,TRBV25-1,-,TRBJ2-7,TGTGCCAGCAGTATACAGGGCGAGCAGTACTTC,CASSIQGEQYF
TRBD1,TRBV5-1,-,TRBJ2-7,TGCGCCAGCAGCTTGGCCGGTCAGGGGGCCTTCTACGAGCAGTACTTC,CASSLAGQGAFYEQYF
TRBD2,TRBV6-5,-,TRBJ2-1,TGTGCCAGCAGTTTACTAGCGGGAGCCTACAATGAGCAGTTCTTC,CASSLLAGAYNEQFF
TRBD1,TRBV28,-,TRBJ1-3,TGTGCCAGCAGTGACGGGACAGGGTACGGAAACACCATATATTTT,CASSDGTGYGNTIYF
-,TRBV20-1,-,TRBJ2-4,TGCAGTGCTAGTAATCTCGCGGAAGCCAAAAACATTCAGTACTTC,CSASNLAEAKNIQYF
TRBD1,TRBV7-6,-,TRBJ2-3,TGTGCCAGCAGCTTACGGCCAATGACAGGGGGCACAGATACGCAGTATTTT,CASSLRPMTGGTDTQYF
-,TRBV28,-,TRBJ1-4,TGTGCCAGCAGCCTTACAAGAAGGGGACACCCAGCCAGCACTAATGAAAAACTGTTTTTT,CASSLTRRGHPASTNEKLFF
TRBD2,TRBV9,-,TRBJ2-1,TGTGCCAGCAGCGTTTACGGGAGGGCCGGGGTTGAGCAGTTCTTC,CASSVYGRAGVEQFF
-,TRBV12-5,-,TRBJ2-2,TGTGCTAGTGGTTGGGACTCAGAGCAACTGAACACCGGGGAGCTGTTTTTT,CASGWDSEQLNTGELFF
-,TRBV6-5,few,TRBJ1-3,TGTGCCAGCAGTTACGCGGGGGGCTTAGGAGGAAACACCATATATTTT,CASSYAGGLGGNTIYF
-,TRBV13,-,TRBJ2-1,TGTGCCAGCAGCACGGGACGTTACAATGAGCAGTTCTTC,CASSTGRYNEQFF
TRBD2,TRBV4-3,-,TRBJ2-1,TGCGCCAGCAGCCAAGTATTATTACGGCCTAGCGGGGGGGTCGATGAGCAGTTCTTC,CASSQVLLRPSGGVDEQFF
-,TRBV7-2,-,TRBJ1-2,TGTGCCAGCAGCTACGACAGAACTTCAAACTATGGCTACACCTTC,CASSYDRTSNYGYTF
-,TRBV10-2,-,TRBJ2-5,TGCGCCAGCATCCCCACCTCGGCCCAAGAGACCCAGTACTTC,CASIPTSAQETQYF
-,TRBV19,-,TRBJ2-3,TGTGCCAGTAGTAAGGACGGGAGCACAGATACGCAGTATTTT,CASSKDGSTDTQYF
TRBD2,TRBV27,-,TRBJ2-7,TGTGCCAGCAGTTTTAGCGGGGTACACTCCTACGAGCAGTACTTC,CASSFSGVHSYEQYF
-,TRBV7-8,-,TRBJ2-3,TGTGCCAGCAGAACTAGGGGCACAGATACGCAGTATTTT,CASRTRGTDTQYF
-,TRBV19,-,TRBJ2-3,TGTGCCAGTAATACGGGCCCTAGCACAGATACGCAGTATTTT,CASNTGPSTDTQYF
-,TRBV9,-,TRBJ1-6,TGTGCCAGCAGCGTAGGGAGCTCCTATAATTCACCCCTCCACTTT,CASSVGSSYNSPLHF
-,TRBV6-4,medium-sized,TRBJ1-1,TGTGCCAGCAGCCCCGGGGCTCAGAACACTGAAGCTTTCTTT,CASSPGAQNTEAFF
-,TRBV5-4,once,TRBJ2-2,TGTGCCAGCAGCTTGGGGGGGCCCGGGGAGCTGTTTTTT,CASSLGGPGELFF
-,TRBV6-5,once,TRBJ1-1,TGTGCCAGCGGCTCGACGAACACTGAAGCTTTCTTT,CASGSTNTEAFF
-,TRBV6-5,-,TRBJ2-7,TGTGCCAGCAGTTTCGCGGGACGATCCTACGAGCAGTACTTC,CASSFAGRSYEQYF
-,TRBV2,-,TRBJ1-5,TGTGCCAGCAGTGAAAGTTCGTGGGGGCGCGGTCAGCATTTT,CASSESSWGRGQHF
TRBD2,TRBV4-1,-,TRBJ2-3,TGCGCCAGCAGCCCCTCAGCGGGAGGAAGTGCAGATACGCAGTATTTT,CASSPSAGGSADTQYF
TRBD2,TRBV27,once,TRBJ2-5,TGTGCCAGCAGTCTAAGTCTGAGCGGGGGGACCCAGTACTTC,CASSLSLSGGTQYF